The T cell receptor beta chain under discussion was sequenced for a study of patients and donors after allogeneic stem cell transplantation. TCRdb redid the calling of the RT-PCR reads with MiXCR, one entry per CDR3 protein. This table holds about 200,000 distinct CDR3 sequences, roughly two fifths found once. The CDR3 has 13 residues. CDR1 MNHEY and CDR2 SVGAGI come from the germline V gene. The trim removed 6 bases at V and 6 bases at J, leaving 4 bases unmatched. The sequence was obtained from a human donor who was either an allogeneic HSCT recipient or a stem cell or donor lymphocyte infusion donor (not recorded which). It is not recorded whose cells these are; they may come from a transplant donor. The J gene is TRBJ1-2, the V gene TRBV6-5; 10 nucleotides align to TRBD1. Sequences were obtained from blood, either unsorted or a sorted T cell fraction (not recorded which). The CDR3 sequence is CASSWDRGHGYTF. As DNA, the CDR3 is TGTGCCAGCAGCTGGGACAGGGGTCATGGCTACACCTTC.